The 13 T cell receptor beta chains below come from one sample, sequenced in a study of a mutant IDH1 vaccine in newly diagnosed glioma. These receptors are not linked to any known antigen. The method was immunoSEQ multiplex PCR; TCRdb's version includes in-frame clones alone and lacks a portion of them. The sample includes 9,500 to 14,000 clones, more than 75% of them seen just once. The time point is: week 5, during vaccination. Every single dose of the vaccine, 300 ug of mutant IDH1 20-mer peptide, came with topical imiquimod. Sequences were derived from PBMCs, sampled from a glioma patient whose treatment included an IDH1 peptide vaccine. These receptors were collected from a woman aged 40-49 years with glioma. Some clones in this sample may be carry-over from other donors' samples.

V and J are TRBV5-8 and TRBJ2-3; D ambiguous. Germline CDR1 reads SGHTS; CDR2 reads YDEGEE. V was cut by 4 bases and J by 2 bases, with 8 bases left in between. This CDR3 contains 13 residues. The CDR3 nucleotides read TGTGCCAGCAGCGGACCATACACAGATACGCAGTATTTT. Its protein product is CASSGPYTDTQYF.

This clone was detected once. The CDR3 protein is CASSDSAGGPDTQYF. CDR3 bases: TGTGCCAGCAGTGACTCAGCGGGAGGGCCAGATACGCAGTATTTT. The chain has TRBV6-4 and TRBJ2-3; 10 nucleotides line up with TRBD2. Germline V CDR1 and CDR2: MRHNA, SNTAGT. CDR3 length equals 15 residues. J gave up 4 bases and V 0 bases, and 1 base lay outside the gene matches.

The chain joins TRBV28 to TRBJ2-7; possibly TRBD2 for D (5 bases). Germline lookup yields CDR1 MDHEN and CDR2 SYDVKM. Trimming shortened V by 6 bases and J by 2 bases, and 8 bases separated the two germline ends. The CDR3 sequence is 12 residues long. In nucleotides, the CDR3 is TGTGCCAGCAGAGGACTTCCCTACGAGCAGTACTTC. This translates into CASRGLPYEQYF. Combining the CDR3 with reference TRBV28 and TRBJ2-7 gives the whole variable domain DVKVTQSSRYLVKRTGEKVFLECVQDMDHENMFWYRQDPGLGLRLIYFSYDVKMKEKGDIPEGYSVSREKKERFSLILESASTNQTSMYLCASRGLPYEQYFGPGTRLTVT.

The chain couples TRBV28 to TRBJ1-1; maybe TRBD1 (5 bases). Deletions cut 6 bases from V and 3 bases from J, with 23 bases between. CDR1 and CDR2 (germline): MDHEN, SYDVKM. This CDR3 region has 17 residues. CDR3 sequence reads: CASSRPGAFTLDTEAFF. In DNA, the CDR3 is TGTGCCAGCAGCCGCCCCGGGGCCTTTACGTTGGACACTGAAGCTTTCTTT. The full variable domain, completed using reference TRBV28 and TRBJ1-1, is DVKVTQSSRYLVKRTGEKVFLECVQDMDHENMFWYRQDPGLGLRLIYFSYDVKMKEKGDIPEGYSVSREKKERFSLILESASTNQTSMYLCASSRPGAFTLDTEAFFGQGTRLTVV.

The V call is TRBV7-2, the J call TRBJ1-5; TRBD1 is a possible D gene (6 bases). With 2 bases removed from V and 1 base from J, the gap between germline ends came to 9 bases. The CDR3 runs 15 residues. Germline V lookup: CDR1 SGHTA, CDR2 FQGNSA. CDR3 in amino acids: CASSLQGKSNQPQHF. The DNA for the CDR3 is TGTGCCAGCAGCTTACAGGGGAAGAGCAATCAGCCCCAGCATTTT.

The genes are TRBV19 and TRBJ1-5; 11 bases agree with TRBD1. CDR1 and CDR2 (germline): LNHDA, SQIVND (reference sequence). CDR3 length: 17 residues. Losses at the gene ends were 8 bases for V and 0 bases for J; bases not matched to a gene: 9. CDR3 coding DNA: TGTGCCAGTGGGGACAGGGGGAGCTTCTATAGCAATCAGCCCCAGCATTTT. This codes for CASGDRGSFYSNQPQHF.

This clone was recorded once. The genes are TRBV5-4 and TRBJ2-3, with 9 bases lining up with TRBD2. The junction had 18 bases not matched to a gene; V was cut back by 4 bases and J by 6 bases. CDR3 length equals 18 residues. Per the germline V gene, CDR1 is SGHNT and CDR2 is YYREEE (reference sequence). Written as DNA, the CDR3 is TGTGCCAGCAGCCCCTCCCAACTGCGGGGGGGGACCAAGGATACGCAGTATTTT. Amino acids: CASSPSQLRGGTKDTQYF.

This chain links TRBV27 with TRBJ1-2, with D possibly matching TRBD1 (6 bases). Germline CDR1 and CDR2: MNHEY and SMNVEV (reference sequence). CDR3 length equals 15 residues. Trimming took 3 bases from V and 1 from J, leaving 12 bases between them. The CDR3 DNA reads TGTGCCAGCAGTTTTTCCCGCAGGGGTAACTATGGCTACACCTTC. It specifies CASSFSRRGNYGYTF.

The chain uses TRBV7-2 and TRBJ1-2; D remains unclear. V lost 1 base to trimming and J lost 4 bases, with 7 bases between them. The CDR3 runs 13 residues. The germline V gene has CDR1 SGHTA and CDR2 FQGNSA. This CDR3 is CASSLGVSYGYTF. The CDR3 DNA is TGTGCCAGCAGCTTAGGGGTGTCCTATGGCTACACCTTC.

The chain is built from TRBV6-1 and TRBJ1-1; D unresolved. Trimming took 6 bases from V and 1 from J, leaving 9 bases between them. The CDR3 consists of 13 residues. Germline V gene data show CDR1 as MNHNS and CDR2 as SASEGT. CDR3 sequence (DNA): TGTGCCAGCAGGGTTCTAGGGAACACTGAAGCTTTCTTT. This codes for CASRVLGNTEAFF.

The genes are TRBV11-2 and TRBJ1-4, with D hard to call. V was pared by 1 base and J by 5 bases, with 14 bases between. Per the germline V gene, CDR1 is SGHAT and CDR2 is FQNNGV. The CDR3 has 16 residues. The CDR3, as DNA: TGTGCCAGCAGCTTAGGTAGAAGAAAAGAGAATGAAAAACTGTTTTTT. The encoded protein is CASSLGRRKENEKLFF. The variable domain in full, with the rest retrieved from reference TRBV11-2 and TRBJ1-4, is EAGVAQSPRYKIIEKRQSVAFWCNPISGHATLYWYQQILGQGPKLLIQFQNNGVVDDSQLPKDRFSAERLKGVDSTLKIQPAKLEDSAVYLCASSLGRRKENEKLFFGSGTQLSVL.

The DNA for the CDR3 is TGTGCCAGTACCAGTAGCAATCAGCCCCAGCATTTT. It is translated as CASTSSNQPQHF. The genes are TRBV19 and TRBJ1-5; no reliable D call. Germline lookup yields CDR1 LNHDA and CDR2 SQIVND (reference sequence). Trimming left V 7 bases short and J 0 bases short, with 4 bases between. CDR3 size: 12 residues.

V gene TRBV7-9 combines with J gene TRBJ2-2; D is ambiguous. V was cut by 6 bases and J by 6 bases, with 14 bases left in between. This CDR3 has 14 residues. CDR1 is SEHNR and CDR2 is FQNEAQ in the germline V gene (reference sequence). CDR3 nucleotides: TGTGCCAGCAGTAATACATCCACGTCCGGGGAGCTGTTTTTT. It codes for CASSNTSTSGELFF.